This T cell receptor (beta chain) derives from a study of blood T cell repertoires in COVID-19. Study at large: Acute-phase and convalescent COVID-19 samples originated in the United States, Italy and Spain.

Produced via immunoSEQ multiplex PCR; TCRdb's table is partial and in-frame only. The sample includes a few hundred thousand clones, about 86% of them seen just once. Germline V lookup: CDR1 SGHTA, CDR2 FQGNSA. V was shortened by 5 bases and J by 2 bases, with 6 bases between the two germline ends. This CDR3 is built from 12 residues. The sample was PBMCs or T cells enriched from blood (not recorded which). V is TRBV7-2 and J is TRBJ2-5; D is uncertain. The TCR originated in a woman aged 40 to 50 with acute COVID-19. The CDR3 loop is CASSRTQETQYF. The CDR3 nucleotides read TGTGCCAGCAGCCGAACTCAAGAGACCCAGTACTTC.